This T cell receptor beta chain originates from a study of blood T cell repertoires in COVID-19. Study-level information: Some COVID-19 samples were acute and others convalescent; all came from the United States, Italy and Spain.

The V gene's germline CDR1 is LNHDA and CDR2 SQIVND (reference sequence). V lost 11 bases, J lost 0 bases, and 8 bases lay in between. The CDR3 extends over 12 amino acids. Source study methods: It was from reference gene primer amplification that nucleated cell counts were estimated. The assay was immunoSEQ multiplex PCR, and TCRdb's table has in-frame clones only and misses some. V and J calls and clone size are those listed in that table; D and trimming were worked out from the DNA. The sample consists of 300,000 to 500,000 clones, approximately 91% of them appearing once. Sequencing used PBMCs or T cells enriched from blood (not recorded which). This clonotype originated in a woman in her 40s with acute COVID-19. The chain combines TRBV19 with TRBJ1-5; D call uncertain. CDR3 in DNA: TGTGCCGTCGGGTATAGCAATCAGCCCCAGCATTTT. It is translated as CAVGYSNQPQHF.